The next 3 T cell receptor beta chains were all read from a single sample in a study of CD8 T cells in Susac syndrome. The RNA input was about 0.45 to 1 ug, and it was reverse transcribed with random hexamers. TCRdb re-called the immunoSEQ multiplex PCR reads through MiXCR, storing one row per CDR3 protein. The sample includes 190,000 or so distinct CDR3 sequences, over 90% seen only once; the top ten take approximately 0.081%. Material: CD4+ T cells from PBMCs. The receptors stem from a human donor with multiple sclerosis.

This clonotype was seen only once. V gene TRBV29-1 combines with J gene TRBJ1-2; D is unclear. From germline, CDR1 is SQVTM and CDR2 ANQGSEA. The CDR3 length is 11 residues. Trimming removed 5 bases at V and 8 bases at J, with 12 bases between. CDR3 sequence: CSVRPSDGYTF. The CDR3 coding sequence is TGCAGCGTTAGGCCCTCCGACGGCTACACCTTC.

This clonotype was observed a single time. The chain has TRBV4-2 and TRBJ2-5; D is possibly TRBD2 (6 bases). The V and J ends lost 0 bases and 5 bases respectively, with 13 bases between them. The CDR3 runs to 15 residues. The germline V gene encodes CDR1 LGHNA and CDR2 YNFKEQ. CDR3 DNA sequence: TGTGCCAGCAGCCAAGATCAGGGAGGAGGGGAGACCCAGTACTTC. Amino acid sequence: CASSQDQGGGETQYF.

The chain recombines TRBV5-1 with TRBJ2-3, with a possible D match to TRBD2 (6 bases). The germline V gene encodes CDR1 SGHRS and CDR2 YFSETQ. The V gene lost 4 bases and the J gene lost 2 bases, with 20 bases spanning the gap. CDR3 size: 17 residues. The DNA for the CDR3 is TGCGCCAGCAGCCTTAATGCTGGGGACTCCGCCACAGATACGCAGTATTTT. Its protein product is CASSLNAGDSATDTQYF.